These 31 T cell receptor beta chains came from one sample sequenced in a study of blood T cell repertoires in COVID-19. Assay used: immunoSEQ multiplex PCR; TCRdb lists only in-frame clones, some missing. This sample has tens of thousands of clones, with approximately 90% found just once. The sequenced material came from peripheral blood. The receptors were sampled from a woman in her 50s with acute or convalescent COVID-19.

The chain employs TRBV5-1 and TRBJ2-1, with 13 bases aligning to TRBD2. The CDR3 is 16 residues long. Germline CDR1 SGHRS, CDR2 YFSETQ. The trim removed 4 bases at V and 4 bases at J, leaving 5 bases unmatched. CDR3 sequence (DNA): TGCGCCAGCAGCCCGACTAGCGGGGGGCTATACAATGAGCAGTTCTTC. Protein: CASSPTSGGLYNEQFF. The full variable domain, its missing parts supplied by reference TRBV5-1 and TRBJ2-1, is KAGVTQTPRYLIKTRGQQVTLSCSPISGHRSVSWYQQTPGQGLQFLFEYFSETQRNKGNFPGRFSGRQFSNSRSEMNVSTLELGDSALYLCASSPTSGGLYNEQFFGPGTRLTVL.

CDR3 DNA: TGCGCCAGCAGCTCCCTGGGACAGGGGCTGACCTACGAGCAGTACTTC. Translating gives CASSSLGQGLTYEQYF. The chain links TRBV5-1 to TRBJ2-7, with 10 positions matching TRBD1. The germline V gene encodes CDR1 SGHRS and CDR2 YFSETQ. The CDR3 has 16 amino acids. Trimming took 3 bases from V and 2 from J; bases not matched to a gene: 8.

This rearrangement joins TRBV7-8 to TRBJ1-5; D gene unclear. This CDR3 comprises 14 residues. V gave up 8 bases and J gave up 2 bases, with 13 bases separating them. In germline, CDR1 is SGHVS, CDR2 FQNEAQ. This CDR3 reads CASQGALGNQPQHF. The CDR3 nucleotides are TGTGCCAGCCAAGGAGCCTTAGGCAATCAGCCCCAGCATTTT.

The chain uses TRBV28 and TRBJ2-7; 7 nucleotides agree with TRBD2. The V gene end was trimmed by 5 bases and the J gene end by 2 bases; junction bases not matched to a gene: 9. CDR3 length equals 15 residues. Germline V CDR1 and CDR2: MDHEN, SYDVKM. The chain's CDR3 is CASSKASGTPYEQYF. Written as DNA, the CDR3 is TGTGCCAGCAGTAAAGCTAGCGGAACCCCCTACGAGCAGTACTTC.

This clone has just one count. The V call is TRBV5-1, the J call TRBJ1-2; D is possibly TRBD1 (5 bases). CDR1 is SGHRS and CDR2 is YFSETQ in the germline V gene. The CDR3 covers 16 residues. Trimming removed 4 bases at V and 2 bases at J, with 18 bases between. The CDR3 sequence is CASSPAIGRANYGYTF. CDR3 nucleotide sequence: TGCGCCAGCAGCCCCGCCATAGGCAGGGCGAACTATGGCTACACCTTC.

The chain employs TRBV7-8 and TRBJ2-2, with 10 bases aligning to TRBD1. The CDR3 consists of 17 residues. Germline assignment: CDR1 SGHVS and CDR2 FQNEAQ. V lost 2 bases, J lost 4 bases, and 7 bases stayed unmatched. The CDR3 reads CASSLYDRGLATGELFF. The CDR3 region has the DNA TGTGCCAGCAGCTTATACGACAGGGGGCTTGCCACCGGGGAGCTGTTTTTT.

The rearrangement joins TRBV7-3 to TRBJ2-1; TRBD2 aligns across 13 bases. Unmatched junction bases numbered 1, after V lost 2 bases and J lost 6 bases. Germline lookup yields CDR1 SGHTA and CDR2 FQGTGA. The CDR3 has 15 amino acids. Here the CDR3 DNA reads TGTGCCAGCAGCTTATGGACTAGCGGGGGCAATGAGCAGTTCTTC. Translation gives CASSLWTSGGNEQFF. The complete variable domain, with remaining parts taken from reference TRBV7-3 and TRBJ2-1, reads GAGVSQTPSNKVTEKGKYVELRCDPISGHTALYWYRQSLGQGPEFLIYFQGTGAADDSGLPNDRFFAVRPEGSVSTLKIQRTERGDSAVYLCASSLWTSGGNEQFFGPGTRLTVL.

The genes are TRBV5-5 and TRBJ2-3; no definite D call. The V gene lost 1 base and the J gene lost 2 bases, with 8 bases spanning the gap. From germline, CDR1 is SGHKS and CDR2 YYEKEE (reference sequence). The CDR3 loop spans 14 amino acids. The CDR3 bases are TGTGCCAGCAGCTTGAGACAAGACACAGATACGCAGTATTTT. Translating it yields CASSLRQDTDTQYF.

The J gene is TRBJ1-5, the V gene TRBV30; 10 positions agree with TRBD1. Germline V CDR1 and CDR2: GTSNPN, SVGIG (reference sequence). Trimming at V came to 2 bases and at J to 4 bases, leaving 2 bases not matched to a gene. The CDR3 is made up of 14 amino acids. CDR3 coding DNA: TGTGCCTGGAGTTGGACAGGGGGTAATCAGCCCCAGCATTTT. It codes for CAWSWTGGNQPQHF.

CDR3 in amino acids: CAWRGGWNTEAFF. The CDR3 region has the DNA TGTGCCTGGCGCGGGGGGTGGAACACTGAAGCTTTCTTT. J is TRBJ1-1 and V is TRBV30; a weak D match, TRBD1 (5 bases). CDR3 length: 13 residues. V was pared by 5 bases and J by 1 base, with 11 bases between. Per the germline V gene, CDR1 is GTSNPN and CDR2 is SVGIG (reference sequence).

V is TRBV4-1 and J is TRBJ2-2; possibly TRBD2 for D (6 bases). The germline V gene encodes CDR1 MGHRA and CDR2 YSYEKL. This CDR3 contains 18 residues. The V end lost 4 bases, the J end lost 5 bases, and 23 bases lay between the germline ends. The CDR3: CASSLTPGRGRGTGELFF. Written as DNA, the CDR3 is TGCGCCAGCAGCCTGACACCCGGCCGGGGGAGAGGGACCGGGGAGCTGTTTTTT.

The chain joins TRBV3-1 (or the pseudogene TRBV3-2) to TRBJ1-6; D ambiguous. CDR1 is LGHDT, CDR2 YNNKEL, per germline (reference sequence). Trimming cost V 4 bases and J 7 bases, with 2 bases left between them. There are 11 residues in the CDR3. CDR3 nucleotide sequence: TGTGCCAGCAGCCCGAATTCACCCCTCCACTTT. Its translation: CASSPNSPLHF.

The chain has TRBV27 and TRBJ1-1; D is uncertain. Germline CDR1 and CDR2: MNHEY and SMNVEV (reference sequence). Trimming shortened V by 2 bases and J by 7 bases, and 17 bases separated the two germline ends. The length of the CDR3 is 15 residues. CDR3 sequence: CASSLGPNSGSEAFF. Written as DNA, the CDR3 is TGTGCCAGCAGTTTAGGGCCGAACTCGGGGAGTGAAGCTTTCTTT.

The chain uses TRBV19 and TRBJ1-6; TRBD1 matches at 7 bases. Germline-derived CDR1 and CDR2 are LNHDA and SQIVND (reference sequence). V was pared by 3 bases and J by 6 bases, with 5 bases of the junction left unmatched. The CDR3 is 15 amino acids. In DNA, the CDR3 is TGTGCCAGTAGTATCTCGGGACAGCTTAATTCACCCCTCCACTTT. This gives the protein CASSISGQLNSPLHF. Using reference TRBV19 and TRBJ1-6 for the parts outside the CDR3, the full variable domain is DGGITQSPKYLFRKEGQNVTLSCEQNLNHDAMYWYRQDPGQGLRLIYYSQIVNDFQKGDIAEGYSVSREKKESFPLTVTSAQKNPTAFYLCASSISGQLNSPLHFGNGTRLTVT.

This sequence joins TRBV5-1 and TRBJ1-6; 7 bases agree with TRBD1. The V gene's germline CDR1 is SGHRS and CDR2 YFSETQ. V lost 2 bases, J lost 7 bases, and 3 bases stayed unmatched. The CDR3 has 14 residues. The CDR3 DNA follows: TGCGCCAGCAGCTTACAGGGGCAAAATTCACCCCTCCACTTT. This codes for CASSLQGQNSPLHF.

The V gene is TRBV14, the J gene TRBJ2-1; D possibly corresponds to TRBD2 (7 bases). V dropped 0 bases and J dropped 3 bases, with 18 bases sitting between them. This CDR3 is 18 amino acids long. The germline V gene has CDR1 SGHDN and CDR2 FVKESK. Here the CDR3 DNA reads TGTGCCAGCAGCCAAGAAATGTGGCGGGGGCGGAGCTACAATGAGCAGTTCTTC. Protein product: CASSQEMWRGRSYNEQFF.

This chain joins TRBV6-4 and TRBJ2-7; TRBD1 matches 11 bases. The CDR3 covers 16 residues. The ends lost 7 bases at V and 4 bases at J; junction bases unmatched: 12. The germline V gene encodes CDR1 MRHNA and CDR2 SNTAGT. DNA of the CDR3: TGTGCCAGCACCCCCCAACCGGGACAGGGGGAATACGAGCAGTACTTC. The encoded protein is CASTPQPGQGEYEQYF.

This chain links TRBV6-5 with TRBJ1-2, with 9 bases that match TRBD1. From germline, CDR1 is MNHEY and CDR2 SVGAGI. J was trimmed by 4 bases and V by 5 bases; bases with no gene match: 2. The CDR3 runs 13 residues. For the CDR3, the DNA is TGTGCCAGCAGTCAGGACAGGGGCTATGGCTACACCTTC. Amino acid sequence: CASSQDRGYGYTF.

The rearrangement uses TRBV3-1 (or the pseudogene TRBV3-2) and TRBJ1-1, with a possible D match to TRBD1 (6 bases). Germline V gene lookup returns CDR1 LGHDT and CDR2 YNNKEL (reference sequence). V was cut by 8 bases and J by 0 bases, with 13 bases left in between. The CDR3 is made up of 14 amino acids. CDR3 bases: TGTGCCAGCCGAACTGGACAGATGAACACTGAAGCTTTCTTT. Its protein product is CASRTGQMNTEAFF.

The J gene is TRBJ1-1, the V gene TRBV6-5; no definite D call. The germline gives CDR1 MNHEY, CDR2 SVGAGI. V was trimmed by 4 bases and J by 1 base, leaving 10 bases between them. The CDR3 covers 14 residues. The CDR3 is CASSLHPQNTEAFF. The CDR3 DNA sequence: TGTGCCAGCAGTTTACACCCGCAGAACACTGAAGCTTTCTTT.

This chain joins TRBV30 and TRBJ1-4, with TRBD1 matching over 11 bases. Germline lookup yields CDR1 GTSNPN and CDR2 SVGIG (reference sequence). V shed 1 base and J 14 bases; nucleotides not matched to a gene: 6. The CDR3 contains 13 residues. The CDR3 protein is CAWSEDRGQSLFF. CDR3 DNA: TGTGCCTGGAGTGAGGACAGGGGGCAATCCCTGTTTTTT.

This chain uses TRBV18 with TRBJ1-2; D might be TRBD1 (5 bases). Per the germline V gene, CDR1 is KGHSH and CDR2 is LQKENI. CDR3 length: 12 amino acids. The germline V and J ends were trimmed by 3 bases and 5 bases, with 7 bases remaining between them. CDR3 protein: CASSPQGYGYTF. The CDR3 region has the DNA TGTGCCAGCTCACCGCAGGGTTATGGCTACACCTTC.

This chain joins TRBV27 and TRBJ2-7; D is perhaps TRBD2 (6 bases). The germline V gene encodes CDR1 MNHEY and CDR2 SMNVEV (reference sequence). V lost 6 bases and J 0 bases, leaving 18 bases between the germline ends. The length of the CDR3 is 16 residues. For the CDR3, the DNA is TGTGCCAGCAGAGGCGGGACGGGACGAAGCTCCTACGAGCAGTACTTC. Its protein is CASRGGTGRSSYEQYF.

V usage is TRBV3-1 (or the pseudogene TRBV3-2) and J usage is TRBJ2-2, with 12 bases identical to TRBD2. The trim removed 5 bases at V and 7 bases at J, leaving 5 bases unmatched. Germline CDR1 reads LGHDT; CDR2 reads YNNKEL (reference sequence). The CDR3 contains 15 residues. In DNA form, the CDR3 reads TGTGCCAGCAGCAGACTAGCGGGGGATAACGGGGAGCTGTTTTTT. This sequence encodes CASSRLAGDNGELFF.

The CDR3 region has the DNA TGTGCCAGTGGGGACAGGGGTGGCTCTGGGGCCAACGTCCTGACTTTC. Residues: CASGDRGGSGANVLTF. The chain is built from TRBV19 and TRBJ2-6; 10 bases line up with TRBD1. V dropped 8 bases and J dropped 0; count of bases not matched to a gene: 4. Per the germline V gene, CDR1 is LNHDA and CDR2 is SQIVND (reference sequence). The CDR3 extends over 16 amino acids.

This chain links TRBV28 with TRBJ1-4, with D hard to call. V was clipped by 3 bases and J by 8 bases, with 13 bases between them. CDR3 length: 14 amino acids. Germline V gene data show CDR1 as MDHEN and CDR2 as SYDVKM. The DNA for the CDR3 is TGTGCCAGCAGTTTTATATCCCGAGCGGAAAAACTGTTTTTT. This codes for CASSFISRAEKLFF.

This clone was seen once. The rearrangement uses TRBV7-3 and TRBJ2-5, with 9 positions matching TRBD1. V lost 5 bases, J lost 4 bases, and 11 bases stayed unmatched. The CDR3 covers 16 residues. Germline V lookup: CDR1 SGHTA, CDR2 FQGTGA. CDR3 residues: CASSPTGTGRGETQYF. The CDR3 DNA reads TGTGCCAGCAGCCCAACCGGGACAGGGCGGGGAGAGACCCAGTACTTC.

The chain combines TRBV6-5 with TRBJ1-1; possibly TRBD1 for D (6 bases). V lost 0 bases and J 6 bases, leaving 11 bases between the germline ends. The germline gives CDR1 MNHEY, CDR2 SVGAGI. This CDR3 comprises 14 residues. The DNA for the CDR3 is TGTGCCAGCAGTTACTCCAGGGGAAGACCTGAAGCTTTCTTT. Its translation: CASSYSRGRPEAFF.

A few counts support this clone. The rearrangement joins TRBV28 to TRBJ1-1; TRBD1 matches at 7 bases. The V segment lost 4 bases and the J segment 7 bases; nucleotides outside the gene matches: 6. CDR3 size: 13 residues. Germline assignment: CDR1 MDHEN and CDR2 SYDVKM. In nucleotides, the CDR3 is TGTGCCAGCAGTTCAGGGGCAGGGGGTGAAGCTTTCTTT. Its protein product is CASSSGAGGEAFF.

This sequence joins TRBV30 and TRBJ2-7; D call uncertain. The CDR3 spans 11 residues. Germline CDR1 and CDR2: GTSNPN and SVGIG (reference sequence). The ends were cut back, 2 bases at V and 3 bases at J, with 5 bases in the middle. The CDR3 nucleotides are TGTGCCTGGAGTTCAAACTACGAGCAGTACTTC. It specifies CAWSSNYEQYF.

The chain carries TRBV7-3 and TRBJ2-1; 12 nucleotides align to TRBD2. Trimming at V came to 5 bases and at J to 9 bases, leaving 5 bases not matched to a gene. The CDR3 runs 14 residues. In germline, CDR1 is SGHTA, CDR2 FQGTGA. The CDR3, as DNA: TGTGCCAGCAGCCTGACTAGCGGGAGTGGTGAGCAGTTCTTC. This sequence encodes CASSLTSGSGEQFF.